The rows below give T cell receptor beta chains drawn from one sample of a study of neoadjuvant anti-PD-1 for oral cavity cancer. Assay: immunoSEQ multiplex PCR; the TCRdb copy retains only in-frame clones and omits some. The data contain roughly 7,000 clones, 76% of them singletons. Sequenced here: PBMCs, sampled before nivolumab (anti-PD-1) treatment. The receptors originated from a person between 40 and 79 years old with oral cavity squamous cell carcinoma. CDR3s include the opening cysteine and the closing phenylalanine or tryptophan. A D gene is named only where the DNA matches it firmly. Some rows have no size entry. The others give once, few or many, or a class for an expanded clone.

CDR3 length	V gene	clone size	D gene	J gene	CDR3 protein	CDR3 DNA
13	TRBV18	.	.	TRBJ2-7	CASSPDQWDLQYF	TGTGCCAGCTCACCCGACCAGTGGGACCTTCAGTACTTC
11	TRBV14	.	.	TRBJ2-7	CASSQGYEQYF	TGTGCCAGCAGCCAAGGCTACGAGCAGTACTTC
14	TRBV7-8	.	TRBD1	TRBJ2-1	CASSSGQVYNEQFF	TGTGCCAGCAGCTCGGGACAGGTATACAATGAGCAGTTCTTC
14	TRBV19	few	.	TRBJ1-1	CASSMESLNTEAFF	TGTGCCAGTAGTATGGAGAGCCTAAACACTGAAGCTTTCTTT
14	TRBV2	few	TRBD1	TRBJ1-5	CASRGTGVNQPQHF	TGTGCCAGCAGAGGGACAGGGGTAAATCAGCCCCAGCATTTT
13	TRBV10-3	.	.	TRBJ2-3	CAISESDEDTQYF	TGTGCCATCAGTGAGTCGGACGAAGATACGCAGTATTTT
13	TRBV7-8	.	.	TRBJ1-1	CASRSDRNTEAFF	TGTGCCAGCAGATCCGACAGGAACACTGAAGCTTTCTTT
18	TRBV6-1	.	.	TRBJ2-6	CASSGDPLLNAGANVLTF	TGTGCCAGCAGTGGAGACCCACTGTTGAATGCTGGGGCCAACGTCCTGACTTTC
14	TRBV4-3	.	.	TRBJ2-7	CASSQDWAVHEQYF	TGCGCCAGCAGCCAAGATTGGGCAGTCCACGAGCAGTACTTC
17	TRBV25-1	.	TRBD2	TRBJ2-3	CASSSFGGRGDTDTQYF	TGTGCCAGCAGTTCCTTCGGGGGGAGGGGTGACACAGATACGCAGTATTTT
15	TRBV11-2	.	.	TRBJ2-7	CASSLGWTVSYEQYF	TGTGCCAGCAGCCTCGGTTGGACGGTCTCCTACGAGCAGTACTTC
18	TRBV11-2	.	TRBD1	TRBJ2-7	CASSLVAVVTGESYEQYF	TGTGCCAGCAGCTTAGTAGCAGTCGTGACAGGGGAATCCTACGAGCAGTACTTC
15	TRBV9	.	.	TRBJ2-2	CASRMGGGDTGELFF	TGTGCCAGCAGAATGGGGGGCGGGGACACCGGGGAGCTGTTTTTT